Below are 23 T cell receptor beta chains sequenced from a single sample in a study of control samples from healthy donors and cancer patients. The data were produced by immunoSEQ multiplex PCR, yet TCRdb's version contains in-frame clones alone and is incomplete. Listed are about 200,000 clones; 2% to 2.5% falls within the top ten. Source material: blood. The receptor source for this set is a woman aged 30 to 39 in good health.

The chain is built from TRBV24-1 and TRBJ2-3, with D hard to call. V was pared by 6 bases and J by 0 bases, with 9 bases between. Germline CDR1 reads KGHDR; CDR2 reads SFDVKD. The CDR3 runs 14 residues. DNA of the CDR3: TGTGCCACCAGTTGGGCTGCTAGCACAGATACGCAGTATTTT. It translates to CATSWAASTDTQYF.

This chain links TRBV11-2 with TRBJ2-7; the D call may be TRBD1 or TRBD2 (5 bases each). Trimming removed 0 bases at V and 2 bases at J, with 8 bases between. CDR1 and CDR2 from the germline V gene are SGHAT and FQNNGV. This CDR3 has 14 amino acids. CDR3 sequence reads: CASSLDRGAYEQYF. The CDR3 DNA reads as TGTGCCAGCAGCTTAGACAGAGGGGCCTACGAGCAGTACTTC. Filled out from reference TRBV11-2 and TRBJ2-7, the complete variable domain reads EAGVAQSPRYKIIEKRQSVAFWCNPISGHATLYWYQQILGQGPKLLIQFQNNGVVDDSQLPKDRFSAERLKGVDSTLKIQPAKLEDSAVYLCASSLDRGAYEQYFGPGTRLTVT.

This clone shows up as medium-sized by frequency. The chain has TRBV6-6 and TRBJ1-4; D remains unclear. The CDR3 loop spans 17 amino acids. The germline V gene encodes CDR1 MNHNY and CDR2 SVGAGI (reference sequence). V was cut by 5 bases and J by 5 bases, with 21 bases left in between. This CDR3 is CASSLGSLAGRNEKLFF. The CDR3 nucleotides are TGTGCCAGCAGTCTAGGGTCTTTGGCAGGAAGAAATGAAAAACTGTTTTTT.

The chain links TRBV30 to TRBJ1-2, with TRBD1 as a possible D gene (6 bases). The CDR3 spans 14 residues. V shed 3 bases and J shed 4 bases, with 15 bases lying between them. From germline, CDR1 is GTSNPN and CDR2 SVGIG (reference sequence). CDR3 sequence: CAWRTGRGVYGYTF. The CDR3 DNA is TGTGCCTGGAGGACCGGGAGGGGGGTCTATGGCTACACCTTC.

The gene calls are TRBV28 and TRBJ1-1; 10 bases align to TRBD1. The germline gives CDR1 MDHEN, CDR2 SYDVKM. J gave up 14 bases and V 3 bases, and 3 bases lay outside the gene matches. The CDR3 totals 11 residues. The CDR3 protein is CASSFGTGEFF. The CDR3 DNA reads TGTGCCAGCAGTTTTGGGACAGGGGAATTCTTT.

This rearrangement joins TRBV24-1 to TRBJ2-2; TRBD1 is a possible D gene (6 bases). The CDR3 is made up of 15 amino acids. The V gene lost 1 base and the J gene lost 7 bases, with 12 bases spanning the gap. Germline values: CDR1 KGHDR, CDR2 SFDVKD. CDR3 amino acids: CATSDFFRGGGELFF. The CDR3 DNA sequence: TGTGCCACCAGTGATTTTTTCAGGGGTGGCGGGGAGCTGTTTTTT.

The chain carries TRBV28 and TRBJ2-2, with D maybe TRBD1 (6 bases). V was trimmed by 7 bases and J by 4 bases, leaving 13 bases between them. The CDR3 length is 14 residues. Germline V lookup: CDR1 MDHEN, CDR2 SYDVKM. The chain's CDR3 is CASIPGHLTGELFF. As DNA, the CDR3 is TGTGCCAGCATCCCGGGACATCTCACCGGGGAGCTGTTTTTT.

V is TRBV11-1 and J is TRBJ1-6; no clear D gene. CDR1 is SGHAT, CDR2 FQDESV, per germline (reference sequence). The V end was cut by 3 bases, the J end by 10 bases, with 19 bases between. The CDR3 runs to 16 residues. The CDR3 protein is CASSLHSLVRGSPLHF. CDR3 DNA sequence: TGTGCCAGCAGCTTGCACAGCCTAGTGAGAGGATCACCCCTCCACTTT.

This sequence joins TRBV19 and TRBJ1-1; TRBD1 matches at 8 bases. Looked up from germline, CDR1 is LNHDA and CDR2 is SQIVND (reference sequence). Unmatched junction bases numbered 16, after V lost 6 bases and J lost 1 base. The CDR3 totals 18 residues. The CDR3 bases are TGTGCCAGTAGCACTAATACACAACGGACAGGGAAGAACACTGAAGCTTTCTTT. Its protein product is CASSTNTQRTGKNTEAFF.

The V gene is TRBV6-6, the J gene TRBJ1-5; a possible D gene is TRBD1 (5 bases). Deletions cut 0 bases from V and 7 bases from J, with 13 bases between. This CDR3 is 15 amino acids long. Per the germline V gene, CDR1 is MNHNY and CDR2 is SVGAGI (reference sequence). CDR3 in amino acids: CASSYSNRGGQPQHF. CDR3 DNA: TGTGCCAGCAGTTACTCCAATAGGGGTGGCCAGCCCCAGCATTTT.

This sequence joins TRBV5-1 and TRBJ2-5, with no clear D. The V and J ends lost 4 bases and 5 bases respectively, with 15 bases between them. The CDR3 spans 14 residues. CDR1 and CDR2 (germline): SGHRS, YFSETQ. The CDR3, as DNA: TGCGCCAGCAGCGGAACCCAATTCGGGGAGACCCAGTACTTC. Encoded protein: CASSGTQFGETQYF.

The rearrangement uses TRBV9 and TRBJ2-2; 7 bases align to TRBD1. V lost 4 bases to trimming and J lost 0 bases; unmatched junction nucleotides: 6. Germline-derived CDR1 and CDR2 are SGDLS and YYNGEE. The CDR3 loop spans 16 amino acids. The CDR3 DNA follows: TGTGCCAGCAGCAAAACCGGGACAGCGAACACCGGGGAGCTGTTTTTT. This codes for CASSKTGTANTGELFF.

This chain uses TRBV19 with TRBJ2-1; D is possibly TRBD2 (5 bases). The V end was cut by 3 bases, the J end by 0 bases, with 9 bases between. The CDR3 extends over 15 amino acids. Germline V gene data show CDR1 as LNHDA and CDR2 as SQIVND (reference sequence). The CDR3 loop is CASSIRDYSYNEQFF. As DNA, the CDR3 is TGTGCCAGTAGTATTCGCGACTACTCCTACAATGAGCAGTTCTTC.

The chain employs TRBV27 and TRBJ1-1, with D perhaps TRBD1 (5 bases). V was cut by 1 base and J by 4 bases, with 13 bases left in between. Germline CDR1 MNHEY, CDR2 SMNVEV (reference sequence). The CDR3 loop spans 15 amino acids. This CDR3 is CASSLLAGLGTEAFF. CDR3 coding DNA: TGTGCCAGCAGTTTATTGGCAGGGTTGGGCACTGAAGCTTTCTTT.

The chain couples TRBV29-1 to TRBJ1-1, with D unresolved. The CDR3 sequence is 14 residues long. The ends were cut back, 7 bases at V and 1 base at J, with 16 bases in the middle. The germline gives CDR1 SQVTM, CDR2 ANQGSEA. The CDR3 DNA is TGCAGCGGCCGGGCGGCCAGATCGAACACTGAAGCTTTCTTT. Protein sequence: CSGRAARSNTEAFF.

To note about this clone: This same CDR3 is encoded by further DNA sequences in the sample. V is TRBV4-1 and J is TRBJ1-5; D is unresolved. Trimming shortened V by 1 base and J by 6 bases, and 4 bases separated the two germline ends. This CDR3 region has 12 residues. CDR1 and CDR2 (germline): MGHRA, YSYEKL. CDR3 sequence (DNA): TGCGCCAGCAGCCAAGGGGGTCAGCCCCAGCATTTT. Translation gives CASSQGGQPQHF.

The V and J genes are TRBV28 and TRBJ1-3, with D unclear. V lost 3 bases, J lost 0 bases, and 12 bases lay in between. CDR1 and CDR2 (germline): MDHEN, SYDVKM. The CDR3 length is 16 residues. The CDR3 loop is CASSFSSDNSGNTIYF. The CDR3 region has the DNA TGTGCCAGCAGTTTCTCATCCGACAACTCTGGAAACACCATATATTTT.

The CDR3 nucleotides are TGTGCCAGCTCACCAGTATCCGGGGCCCAGTACGAGCAGTACTTC. Translation: CASSPVSGAQYEQYF. The chain employs TRBV18 and TRBJ2-7; D may match TRBD1 or TRBD2 (5 bases each). The V gene's germline CDR1 is KGHSH and CDR2 LQKENI. This CDR3 is 15 amino acids long. Trimming took off 2 bases at V and 4 bases at J, with 15 bases between the two ends.

This chain joins TRBV9 and TRBJ1-6; the match to TRBD1 covers 9 bases. V dropped 0 bases and J dropped 9; count of bases not matched to a gene: 16. CDR1 and CDR2 from the germline V gene are SGDLS and YYNGEE. This CDR3 spans 19 amino acids. This CDR3 is CASSVAPFPGQGMSSPLHF. CDR3 nucleotides: TGTGCCAGCAGCGTAGCCCCCTTCCCGGGACAGGGAATGAGTTCACCCCTCCACTTT.

J is TRBJ1-3 and V is TRBV29-1, with 8 bases fitting TRBD1. The CDR3 has 13 residues. Germline V gives CDR1 SQVTM, CDR2 ANQGSEA. V was pared by 7 bases and J by 2 bases, with 4 bases of the junction left unmatched. The CDR3 sequence is CSGTGLAGNTIYF. The CDR3 nucleotides read TGCAGCGGGACAGGGCTGGCTGGAAACACCATATATTTT.

The chain recombines TRBV5-8 with TRBJ1-2; D ambiguous. Germline assignment: CDR1 SGHTS and CDR2 YDEGEE. This CDR3 region has 13 residues. The ends were cut back, 2 bases at V and 7 bases at J, with 12 bases in the middle. CDR3 nucleotides: TGTGCCAGCAGCTTCCTTGGGTTGTTTGGCTACACCTTC. Translated, it gives CASSFLGLFGYTF.

The gene calls are TRBV20-1 and TRBJ2-3, with TRBD2 matching 11 bases. Per germline, CDR1 DFQATT and CDR2 SNEGSKA (reference sequence). After removal of 3 bases from V and 5 bases from J, the junction contained 10 bases not matched to a gene. The CDR3 sequence is 16 residues long. The CDR3, as DNA: TGCAGTGCTAGTTCCTTAGCGGGGGGGCCTCAAGATACGCAGTATTTT. Encoded protein: CSASSLAGGPQDTQYF.

The CDR3 sequence is CASSFRGGAASYEQYF. In DNA form, the CDR3 reads TGTGCCAGCAGCTTCAGGGGGGGGGCGGCTTCCTACGAGCAGTACTTC. The chain uses TRBV7-2 and TRBJ2-7; D is tentatively TRBD1 or TRBD2 (7 bases each). The CDR3 is 16 residues long. CDR1 and CDR2 (germline): SGHTA, FQGNSA. Trimming shortened V by 3 bases and J by 1 base, and 16 bases separated the two germline ends.